This record covers a single T cell receptor beta chain. The sample is drawn from a study of T cells in Graves' hyperthyroidism and ophthalmopathy. CDR1 is KGHSH and CDR2 is LQKENI in the germline V gene. V lost 3 bases to trimming and J lost 5 bases; unmatched junction nucleotides: 8. This CDR3 has 15 amino acids. Authors of the study amplified TCR beta CDR3 regions from RNA transcripts. An initial round of RT-PCR targeting the TCR CDR3 relied on the HTBI primer set. A single record per CDR3 protein comes from TCRdb applying MiXCR to the multiplex PCR reads. This sample has around 300,000 distinct CDR3 sequences, with roughly 19% found just once.

The chain joins TRBV18 to TRBJ2-5; 8 bases map to TRBD1. This TCR came from a man aged 50 or older with Graves' ophthalmopathy. The sample comprised blood. This chain's CDR3 is CASSPWTGKGETQYF. In nucleotides, the CDR3 is TGTGCCAGCTCACCGTGGACAGGGAAGGGGGAGACCCAGTACTTC.